The source of this T cell receptor beta chain is a study of cytomegalovirus exposure and HLA in healthy donors. The PCR employed 60 Vbeta primers together with 13 Jbeta primers. Using immunoSEQ multiplex PCR, the repertoire was profiled, and TCRdb retains in-frame clones only, with some absent. The table shows under 150,000 clones, with roughly a tenth occurring only once. The CDR3 spans 14 residues. Trimming took 5 bases from V and 4 from J; bases not matched to a gene: 8. From germline, CDR1 is ENHRY and CDR2 SYGVKD. All donors participated as healthy donors of bone marrow. Study results and limitations: HLA restriction was apparent for most CMV-associated TCR beta chains in a later analysis. Later, an analysis found that common viral pathogens appeared to be linked with several of the most significant clusters. One variant, a missense change in DCLRE1C, was linked in a later analysis to TCR beta V- and J-gene trimming.

As concerns this clone: Its antigen is as yet unknown.

This chain joins TRBV10-3 and TRBJ2-7, with TRBD2 matching over 7 bases. Sample: PBMCs. The clonotype originates from a male donor in good health and CMV-seronegative. In DNA, the CDR3 is TGTGCCATCAGTCCGAGGGCGGGAGCTTACGAGCAGTACTTC. Translated: CAISPRAGAYEQYF.